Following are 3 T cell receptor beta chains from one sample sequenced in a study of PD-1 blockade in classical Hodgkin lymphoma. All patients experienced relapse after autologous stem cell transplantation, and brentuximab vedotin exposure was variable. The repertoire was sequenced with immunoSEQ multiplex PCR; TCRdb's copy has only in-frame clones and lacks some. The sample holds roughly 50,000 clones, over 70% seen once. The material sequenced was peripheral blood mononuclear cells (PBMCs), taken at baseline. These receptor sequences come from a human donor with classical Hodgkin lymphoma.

The CDR3 DNA follows: TGTGCCAGCAGCTTGGTGACTAGGGGTGAGACCCAGTACTTC. Its translation: CASSLVTRGETQYF. The rearrangement joins TRBV11-3 to TRBJ2-5; D might be TRBD2 (6 bases). The CDR3 runs 14 residues. CDR1 is SGHNT and CDR2 is YENEEA in the germline V gene. V was shortened by 3 bases and J by 5 bases, with 13 bases between the two germline ends.

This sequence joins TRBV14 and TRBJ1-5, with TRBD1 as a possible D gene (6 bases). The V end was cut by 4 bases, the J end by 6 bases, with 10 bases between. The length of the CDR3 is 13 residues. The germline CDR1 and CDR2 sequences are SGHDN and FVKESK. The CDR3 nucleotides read TGTGCCAGCAGCCGGGGGCTCGGTCAGCCCCAGCATTTT. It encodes CASSRGLGQPQHF.

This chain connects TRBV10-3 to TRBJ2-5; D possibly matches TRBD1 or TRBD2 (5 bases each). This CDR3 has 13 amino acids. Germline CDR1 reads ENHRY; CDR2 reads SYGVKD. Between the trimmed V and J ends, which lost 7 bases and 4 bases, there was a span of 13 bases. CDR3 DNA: TGTGCCATCACCGGGACCTGGGGAGAGACCCAGTACTTC. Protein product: CAITGTWGETQYF.